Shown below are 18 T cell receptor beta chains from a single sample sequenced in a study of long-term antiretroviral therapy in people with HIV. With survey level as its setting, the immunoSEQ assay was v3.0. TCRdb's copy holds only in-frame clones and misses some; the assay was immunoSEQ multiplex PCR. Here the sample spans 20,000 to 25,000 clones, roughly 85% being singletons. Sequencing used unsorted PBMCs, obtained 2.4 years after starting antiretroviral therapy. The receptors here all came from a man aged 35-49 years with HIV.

CDR3 sequence reads: CASSFKGANVLTF. The CDR3 nucleotides are TGTGCCAGCAGCTTCAAAGGGGCCAACGTCCTGACTTTC. The chain has TRBV5-4 and TRBJ2-6; D gene unclear. V dropped 2 bases and J dropped 4 bases, with 4 bases sitting between them. The germline V gene has CDR1 SGHNT and CDR2 YYREEE (reference sequence). The CDR3 spans 13 residues.

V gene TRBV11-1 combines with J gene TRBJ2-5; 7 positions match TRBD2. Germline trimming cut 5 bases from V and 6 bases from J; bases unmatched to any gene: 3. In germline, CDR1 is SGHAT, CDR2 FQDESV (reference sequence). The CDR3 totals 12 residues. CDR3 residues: CASSLGGKTQYF. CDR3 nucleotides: TGTGCCAGCAGCCTGGGGGGGAAGACCCAGTACTTC.

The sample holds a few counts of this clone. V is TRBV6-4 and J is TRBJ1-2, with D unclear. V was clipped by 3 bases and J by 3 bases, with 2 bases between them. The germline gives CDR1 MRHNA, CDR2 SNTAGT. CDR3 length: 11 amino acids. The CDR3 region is CASSEYYGYTF. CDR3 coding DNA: TGTGCCAGCAGTGAGTACTATGGCTACACCTTC.

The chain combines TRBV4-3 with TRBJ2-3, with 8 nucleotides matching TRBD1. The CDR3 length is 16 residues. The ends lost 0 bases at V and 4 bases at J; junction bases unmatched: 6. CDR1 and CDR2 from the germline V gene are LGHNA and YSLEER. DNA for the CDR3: TGCGCCAGCAGCCAAGACCAGGTACAGGGGGCAGATACGCAGTATTTT. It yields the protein CASSQDQVQGADTQYF.

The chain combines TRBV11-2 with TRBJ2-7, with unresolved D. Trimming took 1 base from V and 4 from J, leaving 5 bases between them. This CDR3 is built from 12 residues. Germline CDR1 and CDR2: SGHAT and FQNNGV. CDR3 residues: CASSLAGYEQYF. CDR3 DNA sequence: TGTGCCAGCAGCTTAGCTGGGTACGAGCAGTACTTC.

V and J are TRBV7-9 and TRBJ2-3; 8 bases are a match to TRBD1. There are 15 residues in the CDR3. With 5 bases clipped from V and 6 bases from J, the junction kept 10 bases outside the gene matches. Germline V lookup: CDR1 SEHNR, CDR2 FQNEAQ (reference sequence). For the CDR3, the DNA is TGTGCCAGCAGCGGAGGACAGGGCTCCTGGGATACGCAGTATTTT. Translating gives CASSGGQGSWDTQYF.

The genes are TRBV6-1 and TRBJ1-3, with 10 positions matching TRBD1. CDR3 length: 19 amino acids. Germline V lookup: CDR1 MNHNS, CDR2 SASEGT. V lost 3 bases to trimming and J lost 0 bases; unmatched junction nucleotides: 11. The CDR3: CASSDPGTGVLSSGNTIYF. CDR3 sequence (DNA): TGTGCCAGCAGTGATCCCGGGACAGGGGTCCTCAGCTCTGGAAACACCATATATTTT.

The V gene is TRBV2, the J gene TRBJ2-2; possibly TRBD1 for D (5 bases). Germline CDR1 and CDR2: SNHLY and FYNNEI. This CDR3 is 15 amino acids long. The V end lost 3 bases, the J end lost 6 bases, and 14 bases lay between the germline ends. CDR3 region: CASSDGQGPSGELFF. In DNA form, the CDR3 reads TGTGCCAGCAGTGATGGGCAGGGTCCCTCCGGGGAGCTGTTTTTT.

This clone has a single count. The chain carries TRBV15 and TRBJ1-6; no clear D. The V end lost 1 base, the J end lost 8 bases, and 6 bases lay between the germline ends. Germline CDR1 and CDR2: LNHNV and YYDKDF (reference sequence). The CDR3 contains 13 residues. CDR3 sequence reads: CATSRGSDSPLHF. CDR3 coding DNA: TGTGCCACCAGCAGAGGCAGCGATTCACCCCTCCACTTT.

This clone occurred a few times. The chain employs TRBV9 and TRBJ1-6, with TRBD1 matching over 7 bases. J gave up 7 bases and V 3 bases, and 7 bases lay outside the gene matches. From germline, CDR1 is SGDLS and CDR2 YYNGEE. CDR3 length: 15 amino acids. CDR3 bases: TGTGCCAGCAGCGCCCGACAGGGAGAGAATTCACCCCTCCACTTT. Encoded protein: CASSARQGENSPLHF.

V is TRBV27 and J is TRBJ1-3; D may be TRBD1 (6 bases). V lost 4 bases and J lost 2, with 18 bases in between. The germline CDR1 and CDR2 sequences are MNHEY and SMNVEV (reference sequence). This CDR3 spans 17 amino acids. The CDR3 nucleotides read TGTGCCAGCAGTTACACGCCGACAGGATTGCCTGGAAACACCATATATTTT. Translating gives CASSYTPTGLPGNTIYF.

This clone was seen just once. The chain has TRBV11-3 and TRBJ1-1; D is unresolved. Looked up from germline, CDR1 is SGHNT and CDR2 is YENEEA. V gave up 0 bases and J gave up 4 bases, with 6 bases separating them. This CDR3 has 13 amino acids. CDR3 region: CASSLEPGTEAFF. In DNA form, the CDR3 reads TGTGCCAGCAGCTTAGAACCGGGCACTGAAGCTTTCTTT.

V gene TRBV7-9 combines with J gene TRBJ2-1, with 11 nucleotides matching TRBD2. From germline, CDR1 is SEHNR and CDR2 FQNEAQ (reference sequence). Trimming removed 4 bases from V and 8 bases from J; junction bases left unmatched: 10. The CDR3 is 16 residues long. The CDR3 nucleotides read TGTGCCAGCAGCTACCCACTAGCGGGAGCTTACGATGAGCAGTTCTTC. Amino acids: CASSYPLAGAYDEQFF.

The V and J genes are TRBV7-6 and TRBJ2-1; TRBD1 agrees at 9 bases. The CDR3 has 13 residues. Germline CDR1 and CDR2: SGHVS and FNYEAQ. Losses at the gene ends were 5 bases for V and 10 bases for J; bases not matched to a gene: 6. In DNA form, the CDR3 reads TGTGCCAGCAGCGGGGACAGGGATGGAGAGCAGTTCTTC. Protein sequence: CASSGDRDGEQFF.

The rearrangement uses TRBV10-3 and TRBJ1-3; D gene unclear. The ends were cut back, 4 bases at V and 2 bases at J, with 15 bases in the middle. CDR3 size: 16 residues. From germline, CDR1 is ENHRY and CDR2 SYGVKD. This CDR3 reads CAISVQRAAPGNTIYF. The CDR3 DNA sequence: TGTGCCATCAGTGTCCAAAGGGCAGCGCCTGGAAACACCATATATTTT.

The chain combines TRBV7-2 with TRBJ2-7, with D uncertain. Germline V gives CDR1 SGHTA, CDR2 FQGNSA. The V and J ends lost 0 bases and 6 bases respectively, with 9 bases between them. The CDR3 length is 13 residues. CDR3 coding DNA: TGTGCCAGCAGCTTAGCTGGGCCGGGCGAGCAGTACTTC. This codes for CASSLAGPGEQYF.

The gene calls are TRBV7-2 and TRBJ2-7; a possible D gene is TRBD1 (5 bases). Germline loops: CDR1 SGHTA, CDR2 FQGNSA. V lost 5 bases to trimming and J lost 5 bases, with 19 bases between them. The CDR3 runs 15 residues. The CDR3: CASSPRHRTPDEQYF. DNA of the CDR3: TGTGCCAGCAGCCCCCGTCATAGGACACCGGACGAGCAGTACTTC.

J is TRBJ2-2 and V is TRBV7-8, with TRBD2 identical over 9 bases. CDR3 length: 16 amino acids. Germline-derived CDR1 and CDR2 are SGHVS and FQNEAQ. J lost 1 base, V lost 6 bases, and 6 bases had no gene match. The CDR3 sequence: CASRPGLAQNTGELFF. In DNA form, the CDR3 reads TGTGCCAGCAGGCCCGGACTAGCGCAGAACACCGGGGAGCTGTTTTTT.